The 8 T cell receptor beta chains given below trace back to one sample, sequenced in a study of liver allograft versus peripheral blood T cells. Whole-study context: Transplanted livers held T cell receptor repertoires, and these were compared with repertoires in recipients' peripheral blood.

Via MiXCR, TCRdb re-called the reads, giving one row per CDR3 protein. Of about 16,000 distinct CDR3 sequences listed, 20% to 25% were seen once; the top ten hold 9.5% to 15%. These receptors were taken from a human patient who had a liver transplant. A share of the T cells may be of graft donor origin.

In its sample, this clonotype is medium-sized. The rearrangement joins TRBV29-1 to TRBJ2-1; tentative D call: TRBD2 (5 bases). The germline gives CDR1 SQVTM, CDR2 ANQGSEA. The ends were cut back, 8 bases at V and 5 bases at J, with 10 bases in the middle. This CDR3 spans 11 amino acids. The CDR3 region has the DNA TGCAGCTCCGGGGTGGACAATGAGCAGTTCTTC. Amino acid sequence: CSSGVDNEQFF.

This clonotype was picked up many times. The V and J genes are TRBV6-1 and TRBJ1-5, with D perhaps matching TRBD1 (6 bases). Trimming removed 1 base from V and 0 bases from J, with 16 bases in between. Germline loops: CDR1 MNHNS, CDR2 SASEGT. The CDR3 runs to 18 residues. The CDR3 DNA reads TGTGCCAGCAGTGAAGAGGGCAGGGGCCGTGCTAGCAATCAGCCCCAGCATTTT. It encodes CASSEEGRGRASNQPQHF.

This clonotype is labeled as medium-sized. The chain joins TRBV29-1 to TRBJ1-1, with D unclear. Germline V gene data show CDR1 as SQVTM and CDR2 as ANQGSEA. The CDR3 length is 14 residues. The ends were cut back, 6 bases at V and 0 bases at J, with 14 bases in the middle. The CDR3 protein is CSVMRRTMNTEAFF. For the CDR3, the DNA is TGCAGCGTGATGAGGAGAACTATGAACACTGAAGCTTTCTTT. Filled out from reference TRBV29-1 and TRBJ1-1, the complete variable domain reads SAVISQKPSRDICQRGTSLTIQCQVDSQVTMMFWYRQQPGQSLTLIATANQGSEATYESGFVIDKFPISRPNLTFSTLTVSNMSPEDSSIYLCSVMRRTMNTEAFFGQGTRLTVV.

CDR3 sequence (DNA): TGTGCCAGCAGCCTTGGACTAGCGGGGGATCTATTCACAGATACGCAGTATTTT. It translates to CASSLGLAGDLFTDTQYF. V and J are TRBV7-9 and TRBJ2-3; 13 bases fit TRBD2. This CDR3 has 18 residues. Germline lookup yields CDR1 SEHNR and CDR2 FQNEAQ (reference sequence). With 5 bases clipped from V and 2 bases from J, the junction kept 10 bases outside the gene matches.

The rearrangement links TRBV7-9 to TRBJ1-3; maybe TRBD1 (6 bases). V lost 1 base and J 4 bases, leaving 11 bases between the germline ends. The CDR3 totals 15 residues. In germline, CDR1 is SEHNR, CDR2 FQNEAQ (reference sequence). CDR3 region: CASSLVGGRGNTIYF. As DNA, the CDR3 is TGTGCCAGCAGCTTAGTGGGGGGCAGGGGAAACACCATATATTTT.

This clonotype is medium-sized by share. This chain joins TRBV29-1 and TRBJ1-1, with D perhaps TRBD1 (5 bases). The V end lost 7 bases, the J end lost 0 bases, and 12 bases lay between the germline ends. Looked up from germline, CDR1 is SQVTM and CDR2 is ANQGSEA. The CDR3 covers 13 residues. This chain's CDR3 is CSGREDMNTEAFF. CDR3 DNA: TGCAGCGGGAGGGAGGACATGAACACTGAAGCTTTCTTT.

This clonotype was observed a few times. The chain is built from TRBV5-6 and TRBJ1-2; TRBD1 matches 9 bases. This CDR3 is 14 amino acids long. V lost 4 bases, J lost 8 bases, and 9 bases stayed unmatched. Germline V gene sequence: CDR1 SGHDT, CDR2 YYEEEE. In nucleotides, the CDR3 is TGTGCCAGCAGCCCGGGACAGGGAAGTGTAGGCTACACCTTC. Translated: CASSPGQGSVGYTF. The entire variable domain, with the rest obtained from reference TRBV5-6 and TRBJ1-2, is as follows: DAGVTQSPTHLIKTRGQQVTLRCSPKSGHDTVSWYQQALGQGPQFIFQYYEEEERQRGNFPDRFSGHQFPNYSSELNVNALLLGDSALYLCASSPGQGSVGYTFGSGTRLTVV.

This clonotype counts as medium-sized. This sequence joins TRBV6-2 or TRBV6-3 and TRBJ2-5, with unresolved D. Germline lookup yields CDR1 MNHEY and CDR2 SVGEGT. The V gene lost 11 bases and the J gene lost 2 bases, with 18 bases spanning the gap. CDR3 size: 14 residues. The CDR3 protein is CASRGYSAQETQYF. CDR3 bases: TGTGCCTCCCGAGGTTACAGCGCGCAAGAGACCCAGTACTTC.